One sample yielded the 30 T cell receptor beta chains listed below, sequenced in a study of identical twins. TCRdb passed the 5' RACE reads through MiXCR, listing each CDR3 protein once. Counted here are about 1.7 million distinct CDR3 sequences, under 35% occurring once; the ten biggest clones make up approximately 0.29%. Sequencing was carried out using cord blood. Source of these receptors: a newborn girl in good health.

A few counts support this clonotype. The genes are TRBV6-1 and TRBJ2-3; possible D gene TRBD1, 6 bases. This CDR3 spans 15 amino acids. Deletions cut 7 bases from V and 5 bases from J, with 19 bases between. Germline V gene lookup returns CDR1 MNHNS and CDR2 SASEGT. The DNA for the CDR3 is TGTGCCAGCACCCAGCGAGCCTCAGGGGTAGATACGCAGTATTTT. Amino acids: CASTQRASGVDTQYF.

The CDR3 is CASSSLASRAEAFF. CDR3 DNA: TGCGCCAGCAGCTCGCTGGCCTCCAGGGCTGAAGCTTTCTTT. The genes are TRBV5-1 and TRBJ1-1; D may be TRBD1 (5 bases). This CDR3 is built from 14 residues. Germline loops: CDR1 SGHRS, CDR2 YFSETQ. Trimming removed 3 bases at V and 6 bases at J, with 15 bases between.

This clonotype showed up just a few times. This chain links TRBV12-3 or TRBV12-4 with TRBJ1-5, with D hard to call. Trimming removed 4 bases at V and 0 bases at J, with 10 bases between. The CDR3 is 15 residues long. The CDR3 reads CASSSRRNSNQPQHF. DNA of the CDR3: TGTGCCAGCAGTTCCCGACGGAATAGCAATCAGCCCCAGCATTTT.

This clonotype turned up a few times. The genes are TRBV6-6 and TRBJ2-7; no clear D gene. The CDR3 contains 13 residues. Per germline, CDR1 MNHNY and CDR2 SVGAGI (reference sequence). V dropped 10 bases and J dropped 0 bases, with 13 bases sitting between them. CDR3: CATLLGVSYEQYF. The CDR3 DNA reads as TGTGCCACTTTATTAGGTGTCTCCTACGAGCAGTACTTC.

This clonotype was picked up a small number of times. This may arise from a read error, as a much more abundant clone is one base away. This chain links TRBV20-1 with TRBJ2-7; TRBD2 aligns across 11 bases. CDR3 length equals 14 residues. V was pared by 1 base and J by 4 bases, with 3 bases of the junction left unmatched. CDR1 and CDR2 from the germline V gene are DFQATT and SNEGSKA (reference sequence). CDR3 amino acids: CSARGSSGRYEQYF. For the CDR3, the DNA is TGCAGTGCTAGAGGGTCTAGCGGGAGGTACGAGCAGTACTTC.

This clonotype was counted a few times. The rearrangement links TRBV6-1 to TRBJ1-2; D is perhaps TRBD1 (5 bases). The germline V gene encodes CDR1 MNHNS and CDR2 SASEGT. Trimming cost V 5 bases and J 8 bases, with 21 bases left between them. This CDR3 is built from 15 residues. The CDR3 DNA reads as TGTGCCAGCAGTCCGACACGGGGGGTTCAAGAGGGCTACACCTTC. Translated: CASSPTRGVQEGYTF.

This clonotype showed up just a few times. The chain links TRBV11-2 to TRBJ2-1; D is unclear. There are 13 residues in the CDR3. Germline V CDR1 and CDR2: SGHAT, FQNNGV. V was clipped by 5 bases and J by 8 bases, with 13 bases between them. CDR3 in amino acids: CASSPMTVDEQFF. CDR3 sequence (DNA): TGTGCCAGCAGCCCCATGACGGTGGATGAGCAGTTCTTC.

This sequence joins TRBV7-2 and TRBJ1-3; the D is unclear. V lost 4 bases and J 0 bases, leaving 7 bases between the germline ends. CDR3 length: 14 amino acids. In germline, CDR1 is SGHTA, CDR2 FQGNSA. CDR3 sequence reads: CASSSTYSGNTIYF. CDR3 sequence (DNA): TGTGCCAGCAGCTCGACCTACTCTGGAAACACCATATATTTT.

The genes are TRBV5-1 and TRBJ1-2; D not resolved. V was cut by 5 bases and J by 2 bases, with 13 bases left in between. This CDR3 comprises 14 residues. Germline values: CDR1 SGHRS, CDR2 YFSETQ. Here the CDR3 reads CASRPQSSNYGYTF. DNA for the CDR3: TGCGCCAGCAGGCCGCAAAGCTCGAACTATGGCTACACCTTC.

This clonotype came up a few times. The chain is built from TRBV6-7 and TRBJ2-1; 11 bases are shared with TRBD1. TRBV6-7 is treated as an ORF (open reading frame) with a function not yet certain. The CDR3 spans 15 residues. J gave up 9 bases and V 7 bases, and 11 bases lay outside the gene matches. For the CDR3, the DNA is TGTGCCAGCAACTCGGACAGGGGGCCGCGAAGTGAGCAGTTCTTC. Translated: CASNSDRGPRSEQFF.

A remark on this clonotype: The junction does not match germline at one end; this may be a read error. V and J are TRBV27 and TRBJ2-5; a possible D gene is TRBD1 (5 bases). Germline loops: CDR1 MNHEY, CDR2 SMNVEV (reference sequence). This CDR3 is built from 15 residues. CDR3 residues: CASSLSRVDDNEQYF. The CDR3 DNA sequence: TGTGCCAGCAGTCTATCCAGGGTAGATGACAATGAGCAGTACTTC.

The CDR3 is CASRPRPLNAGTATYGYTF. CDR3 bases: TGTGCCAGCAGGCCGCGCCCCCTTAACGCCGGGACAGCAACCTATGGCTACACCTTC. V and J are TRBV28 and TRBJ1-2, with 7 bases aligning to TRBD1. This CDR3 comprises 19 residues. The V gene's germline CDR1 is MDHEN and CDR2 SYDVKM. The V and J ends lost 6 bases and 4 bases, in that order; junction bases with no gene match: 23.

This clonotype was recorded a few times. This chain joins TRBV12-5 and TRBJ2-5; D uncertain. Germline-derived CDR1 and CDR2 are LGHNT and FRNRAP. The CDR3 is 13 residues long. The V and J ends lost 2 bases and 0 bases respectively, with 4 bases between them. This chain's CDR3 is CASGLTDQETQYF. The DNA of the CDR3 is TGTGCTAGTGGTTTGACAGACCAAGAGACCCAGTACTTC.

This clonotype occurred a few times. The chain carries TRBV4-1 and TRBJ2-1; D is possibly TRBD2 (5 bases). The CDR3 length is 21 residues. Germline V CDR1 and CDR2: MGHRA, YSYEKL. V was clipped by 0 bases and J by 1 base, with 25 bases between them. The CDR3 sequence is CASSQDQREDWALLSYNEQFF. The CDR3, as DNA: TGCGCCAGCAGCCAAGATCAAAGAGAGGACTGGGCATTATTATCCTACAATGAGCAGTTCTTC.

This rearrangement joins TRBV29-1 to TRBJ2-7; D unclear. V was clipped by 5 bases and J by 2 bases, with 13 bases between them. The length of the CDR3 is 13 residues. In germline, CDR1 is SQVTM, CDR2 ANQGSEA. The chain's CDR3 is CSVSGSGPYEQYF. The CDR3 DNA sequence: TGCAGCGTTTCGGGCTCCGGGCCCTACGAGCAGTACTTC.

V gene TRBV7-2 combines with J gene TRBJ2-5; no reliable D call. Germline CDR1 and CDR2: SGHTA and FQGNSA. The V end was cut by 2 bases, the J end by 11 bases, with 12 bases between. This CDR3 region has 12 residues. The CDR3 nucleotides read TGTGCCAGCAGCTTAAACGTCAATGAGCAGTACTTC. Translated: CASSLNVNEQYF.

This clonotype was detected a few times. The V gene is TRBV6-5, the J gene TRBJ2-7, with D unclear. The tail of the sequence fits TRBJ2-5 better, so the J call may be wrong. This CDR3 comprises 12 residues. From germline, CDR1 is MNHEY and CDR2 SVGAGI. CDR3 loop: CASNTIGETQYF. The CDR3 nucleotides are TGTGCCAGCAACACTATTGGGGAGACCCAGTACTTC.

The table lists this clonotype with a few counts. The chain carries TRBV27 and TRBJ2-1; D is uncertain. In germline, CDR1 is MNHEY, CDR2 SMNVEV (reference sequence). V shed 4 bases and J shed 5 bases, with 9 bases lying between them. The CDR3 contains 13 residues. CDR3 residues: CASSWAANNEQFF. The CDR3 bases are TGTGCCAGCAGTTGGGCGGCGAACAATGAGCAGTTCTTC.

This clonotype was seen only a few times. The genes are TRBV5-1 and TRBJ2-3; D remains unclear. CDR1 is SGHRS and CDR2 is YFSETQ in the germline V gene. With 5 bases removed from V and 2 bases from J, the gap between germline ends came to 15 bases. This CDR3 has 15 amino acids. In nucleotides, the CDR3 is TGCGCCAGCAGTGAGATTCGGACCTTCACAGATACGCAGTATTTT. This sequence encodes CASSEIRTFTDTQYF.

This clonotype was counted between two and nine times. CDR3 DNA: TGTGCCAGCTCCGGACAGCCCCCCTACGAGCAGTACTTC. Residues: CASSGQPPYEQYF. The chain combines TRBV12-3 or TRBV12-4 with TRBJ2-7, with D perhaps TRBD1 (6 bases). The CDR3 has 13 amino acids. The V end lost 8 bases, the J end lost 2 bases, and 13 bases lay between the germline ends.

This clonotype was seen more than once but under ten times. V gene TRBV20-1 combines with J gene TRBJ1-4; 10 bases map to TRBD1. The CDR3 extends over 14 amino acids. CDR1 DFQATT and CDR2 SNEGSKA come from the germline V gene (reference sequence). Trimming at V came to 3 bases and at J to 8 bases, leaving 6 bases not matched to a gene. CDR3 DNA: TGCAGTGCTAGCTCCGGACAGGGGGGAGAAAAACTGTTTTTT. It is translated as CSASSGQGGEKLFF.

The CDR3 DNA sequence: TGTGCCAGCAGCTTAGCTGCTAGCGGGAGAGATGAGCAGTTCTTC. Amino acid sequence: CASSLAASGRDEQFF. The V gene is TRBV7-6, the J gene TRBJ2-1; 10 bases align to TRBD2. CDR1 SGHVS and CDR2 FNYEAQ come from the germline V gene. The CDR3 is 15 residues long. V was pared by 0 bases and J by 8 bases, with 4 bases of the junction left unmatched.

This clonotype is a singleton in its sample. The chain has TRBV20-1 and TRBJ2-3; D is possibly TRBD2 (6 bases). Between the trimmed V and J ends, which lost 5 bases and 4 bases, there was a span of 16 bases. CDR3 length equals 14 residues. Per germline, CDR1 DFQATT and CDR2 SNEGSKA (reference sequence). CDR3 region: CSALSIGSADTQYF. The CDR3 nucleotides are TGCAGTGCTCTATCTATCGGGAGCGCAGATACGCAGTATTTT.

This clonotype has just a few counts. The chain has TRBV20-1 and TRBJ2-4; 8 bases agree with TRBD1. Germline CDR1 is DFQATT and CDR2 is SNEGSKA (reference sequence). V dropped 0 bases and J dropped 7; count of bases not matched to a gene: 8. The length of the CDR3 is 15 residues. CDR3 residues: CSARDLNQGANIQYF. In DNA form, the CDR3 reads TGCAGTGCTAGAGATTTGAACCAGGGGGCGAACATTCAGTACTTC.

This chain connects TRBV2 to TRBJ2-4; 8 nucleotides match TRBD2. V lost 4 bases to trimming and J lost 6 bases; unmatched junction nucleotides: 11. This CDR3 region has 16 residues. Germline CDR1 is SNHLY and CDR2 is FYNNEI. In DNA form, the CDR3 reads TGTGCCAGCAGTGTACGGGGGGGCCTAGCCCCAAACATTCAGTACTTC. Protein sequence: CASSVRGGLAPNIQYF.

In DNA, the CDR3 is TGCAGCGTTGATACAGGGGGAACTAATGAAAAACTGTTTTTT. Its protein product is CSVDTGGTNEKLFF. The genes are TRBV29-1 and TRBJ1-4, with 8 bases fitting TRBD1. The germline V gene has CDR1 SQVTM and CDR2 ANQGSEA. Unmatched junction bases numbered 1, after V lost 3 bases and J lost 1 base. The CDR3 length is 14 residues.

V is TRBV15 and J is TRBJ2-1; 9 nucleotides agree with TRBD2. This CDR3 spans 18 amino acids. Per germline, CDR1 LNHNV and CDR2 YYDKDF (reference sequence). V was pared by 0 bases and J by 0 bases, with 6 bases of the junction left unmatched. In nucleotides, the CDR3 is TGTGCCACCAGCAGAGATTTCGGACTAGCGAGCTCCTACAATGAGCAGTTCTTC. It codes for CATSRDFGLASSYNEQFF.

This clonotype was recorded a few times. The CDR3 sequence is CASRQRPTDRDGNEQFF. In DNA, the CDR3 is TGCGCCAGCAGGCAAAGACCAACCGACAGGGATGGCAATGAGCAGTTCTTC. The chain recombines TRBV5-1 with TRBJ2-1; 7 bases line up with TRBD1. Germline CDR1 reads SGHRS; CDR2 reads YFSETQ. Trimming took 5 bases from V and 6 from J; bases not matched to a gene: 17. The CDR3 is made up of 17 amino acids.

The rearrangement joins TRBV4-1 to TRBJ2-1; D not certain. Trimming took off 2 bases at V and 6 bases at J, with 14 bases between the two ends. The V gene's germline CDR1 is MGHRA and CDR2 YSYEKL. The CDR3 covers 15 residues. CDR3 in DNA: TGCGCCAGCAGCCAAAACTACCACTGGAGCAATGAGCAGTTCTTC. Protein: CASSQNYHWSNEQFF.

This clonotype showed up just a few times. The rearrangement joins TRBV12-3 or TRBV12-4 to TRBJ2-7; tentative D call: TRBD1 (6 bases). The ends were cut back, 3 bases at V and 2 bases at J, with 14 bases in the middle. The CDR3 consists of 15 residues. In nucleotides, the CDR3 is TGTGCCAGCAGTTTCGGACAGCTTCGCCCCTACGAGCAGTACTTC. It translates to CASSFGQLRPYEQYF.